Listed here are 28 T cell receptor beta chains from one sample, sequenced in a study of shared clonotypes between healthy human individuals. Clones were read by immunoSEQ multiplex PCR, and TCRdb kept only the in-frame ones, dropping some. The table lists over 1.4 million clones, 96% of them singletons. Sequenced input: naive CD4+ T cells sorted from blood. The sample's subset: CD45RA+ positively selected. The receptors originated from a man aged 25-40 years in good health.

The chain uses TRBV11-2 and TRBJ1-5; tentative D call: TRBD1 (6 bases). The CDR3 has 15 residues. In germline, CDR1 is SGHAT, CDR2 FQNNGV. Deletions cut 5 bases from V and 2 bases from J, with 13 bases between. The CDR3 DNA reads TGTGCCAGCAGCGCCACAGGGACTCGCAATCAGCCCCAGCATTTT. It encodes CASSATGTRNQPQHF.

The rearrangement links TRBV6-1 to TRBJ2-5; 7 bases align to TRBD1. CDR1 MNHNS and CDR2 SASEGT come from the germline V gene. The CDR3 is 14 amino acids. V lost 6 bases, J lost 2 bases, and 6 bases stayed unmatched. As DNA, the CDR3 is TGTGCCAGCAGCAGGACAGGACGTCAAGAGACCCAGTACTTC. Translating it yields CASSRTGRQETQYF.

This chain joins TRBV18 and TRBJ2-7; the match to TRBD1 covers 9 bases. This CDR3 is 15 amino acids long. Germline V gene lookup returns CDR1 KGHSH and CDR2 LQKENI. The junction had 6 bases not matched to a gene; V was cut back by 4 bases and J by 2 bases. The CDR3 sequence: CASSRGQGETYEQYF. As DNA, the CDR3 is TGTGCCAGCTCACGGGGACAGGGAGAAACCTACGAGCAGTACTTC. The whole variable domain, filled in from reference TRBV18 and TRBJ2-7, reads NAGVMQNPRHLVRRRGQEARLRCSPMKGHSHVYWYRQLPEEGLKFMVYLQKENIIDESGMPKERFSAEFPKEGPSILRIQQVVRGDSAAYFCASSRGQGETYEQYFGPGTRLTVT.

The rearrangement links TRBV7-8 to TRBJ2-7, with a possible D match to TRBD2 (6 bases). CDR3 length equals 14 residues. In germline, CDR1 is SGHVS, CDR2 FQNEAQ. V lost 5 bases, J lost 3 bases, and 14 bases lay in between. This CDR3 is CASSPGGTIYEQYF. Here the CDR3 DNA reads TGTGCCAGCAGCCCCGGGGGTACTATCTACGAGCAGTACTTC.

This chain uses TRBV5-1 with TRBJ2-7, with D tentatively TRBD2 (6 bases). Germline V gives CDR1 SGHRS, CDR2 YFSETQ. V lost 1 base and J lost 6, with 11 bases in between. CDR3 length: 13 amino acids. In DNA, the CDR3 is TGCGCCAGCAGCTTGATAACTAGCAGCGAGCAGTACTTC. It yields the protein CASSLITSSEQYF.

The rearrangement joins TRBV9 to TRBJ1-5, with D unclear. The CDR3 contains 15 residues. V was clipped by 4 bases and J by 3 bases, with 14 bases between them. The germline V gene encodes CDR1 SGDLS and CDR2 YYNGEE. This chain's CDR3 is CASSLDPTNNQPQHF. The DNA of the CDR3 is TGTGCCAGCAGCTTGGATCCGACGAACAATCAGCCCCAGCATTTT.

The chain links TRBV2 to TRBJ2-5; D not resolved. CDR1 and CDR2 from the germline V gene are SNHLY and FYNNEI. Trimming removed 4 bases at V and 1 base at J, with 13 bases between. CDR3 size: 15 residues. CDR3 amino acids: CASSVSRTRQETQYF. The CDR3 DNA follows: TGTGCCAGCAGTGTTTCGCGGACCCGCCAAGAGACCCAGTACTTC.

This sequence joins TRBV5-4 and TRBJ2-5, with D possibly called TRBD1 or TRBD2 (5 bases each). Germline V lookup: CDR1 SGHNT, CDR2 YYREEE (reference sequence). V dropped 4 bases and J dropped 5 bases, with 12 bases sitting between them. This CDR3 spans 13 amino acids. The CDR3 region is CASSPWDRETQYF. CDR3 nucleotide sequence: TGTGCCAGCAGCCCCTGGGACCGGGAGACCCAGTACTTC.

This clone was detected once. This chain joins TRBV27 and TRBJ2-1; 8 nucleotides match TRBD2. J gave up 2 bases and V 3 bases, and 9 bases lay outside the gene matches. Germline values: CDR1 MNHEY, CDR2 SMNVEV (reference sequence). CDR3 size: 17 residues. The CDR3 DNA sequence: TGTGCCAGCAGTTTCGGGGGGGCCAGGGCTGCCTACAATGAGCAGTTCTTC. Amino acid sequence: CASSFGGARAAYNEQFF.

This chain joins TRBV7-9 and TRBJ2-5; D remains ambiguous. The CDR3 is 14 residues long. Germline V gene lookup returns CDR1 SEHNR and CDR2 FQNEAQ (reference sequence). V was pared by 6 bases and J by 3 bases, with 14 bases between. The CDR3 spells CASSPRTAKETQYF. The DNA of the CDR3 is TGTGCCAGCAGTCCTAGGACCGCGAAAGAGACCCAGTACTTC. Using reference TRBV7-9 and TRBJ2-5 for the parts outside the CDR3, the full variable domain is DTGVSQNPRHKITKRGQNVTFRCDPISEHNRLYWYRQTLGQGPEFLTYFQNEAQLEKSRLLSDRFSAERPKGSFSTLEIQRTEQGDSAMYLCASSPRTAKETQYFGPGTRLLVL.

The J gene is TRBJ2-3, the V gene TRBV2; D is undetermined. V gave up 7 bases and J gave up 0 bases, with 14 bases separating them. Germline CDR1 is SNHLY and CDR2 is FYNNEI. This CDR3 spans 15 amino acids. The CDR3 nucleotides read TGTGCCAGCAAAGGCGGTGCCGTTAGCACAGATACGCAGTATTTT. Its protein product is CASKGGAVSTDTQYF.

The V and J genes are TRBV2 and TRBJ1-1; D is undetermined. V was trimmed by 7 bases and J by 10 bases, leaving 4 bases between them. Per the germline V gene, CDR1 is SNHLY and CDR2 is FYNNEI. The CDR3 runs 8 residues. Written as DNA, the CDR3 is TGTGCCAGCAACGGAGCTTTCTTT. Amino acids: CASNGAFF.

This rearrangement joins TRBV7-2 to TRBJ2-7, with a tentative D call TRBD2 (6 bases). Per the germline V gene, CDR1 is SGHTA and CDR2 is FQGNSA. The CDR3 is 14 amino acids. With 3 bases removed from V and 6 bases from J, the gap between germline ends came to 15 bases. CDR3 bases: TGTGCCAGCAGCTTTGCGGGGACCGTGCGCGAGCAGTACTTC. This encodes CASSFAGTVREQYF.

Written as DNA, the CDR3 is TGCGCCAGCAGCTTTTCCGAAGAGGTTAGCTACACCTTC. Translation gives CASSFSEEVSYTF. This chain links TRBV5-1 with TRBJ1-2, with no clear D. The germline gives CDR1 SGHRS, CDR2 YFSETQ. With 2 bases removed from V and 9 bases from J, the gap between germline ends came to 14 bases. The CDR3 consists of 13 residues.

The chain uses TRBV9 and TRBJ2-1; D perhaps matches TRBD1 (6 bases). Trimming pared 0 bases from V and 10 bases from J, leaving 14 bases between. The germline gives CDR1 SGDLS, CDR2 YYNGEE. The CDR3 consists of 14 residues. CDR3 region: CASSVAWGRSEQFF. The CDR3 nucleotides are TGTGCCAGCAGCGTAGCCTGGGGGCGCAGCGAGCAGTTCTTC.

The CDR3 protein is CASSLQPFGEAFF. The CDR3 DNA reads as TGCGCCAGCAGCCTACAGCCTTTCGGTGAAGCTTTCTTT. V and J are TRBV4-3 and TRBJ1-1; D call uncertain. The CDR3 is 13 residues long. The V gene lost 4 bases and the J gene lost 7 bases, with 13 bases spanning the gap. Germline V lookup: CDR1 LGHNA, CDR2 YSLEER.

This rearrangement joins TRBV7-9 to TRBJ1-4, with 9 bases aligning to TRBD1. CDR1 and CDR2 from the germline V gene are SEHNR and FQNEAQ (reference sequence). The CDR3 has 15 residues. V gave up 1 base and J gave up 4 bases; unmatched junction bases: 1. CDR3 nucleotides: TGTGCCAGCAGCTTAGGACAGGGGGATAATGAAAAACTGTTTTTT. Translating gives CASSLGQGDNEKLFF.

The rearrangement links TRBV5-1 to TRBJ1-1, with D hard to call. Germline values: CDR1 SGHRS, CDR2 YFSETQ. This CDR3 has 14 residues. V was cut by 2 bases and J by 0 bases, with 8 bases left in between. CDR3 nucleotides: TGCGCCAGCAGCTTCCAGGAGCTGAACACTGAAGCTTTCTTT. Its protein product is CASSFQELNTEAFF.

The rearrangement joins TRBV2 to TRBJ2-1, with D perhaps matching TRBD1 (5 bases). The CDR3 length is 14 residues. Germline V CDR1 and CDR2: SNHLY, FYNNEI. V was pared by 7 bases and J by 9 bases, with 19 bases between. The CDR3 is CASTPLGDWGEQFF. CDR3 DNA: TGTGCCAGCACCCCCCTAGGGGATTGGGGTGAGCAGTTCTTC.

The rearrangement uses TRBV7-9 and TRBJ1-5; 8 bases line up with TRBD1. The CDR3 has 14 residues. CDR1 SEHNR and CDR2 FQNEAQ come from the germline V gene (reference sequence). The trim removed 5 bases at V and 2 bases at J, leaving 2 bases unmatched. CDR3 in DNA: TGTGCCAGCAGCCCGGACAGGGGCAATCAGCCCCAGCATTTT. Its protein is CASSPDRGNQPQHF. Based on the CDR3 plus reference TRBV7-9 and TRBJ1-5, the full variable domain is DTGVSQNPRHKITKRGQNVTFRCDPISEHNRLYWYRQTLGQGPEFLTYFQNEAQLEKSRLLSDRFSAERPKGSFSTLEIQRTEQGDSAMYLCASSPDRGNQPQHFGDGTRLSIL.

Only one count was recorded for this clone. This chain connects TRBV7-2 to TRBJ1-1, with TRBD1 as a possible D gene (6 bases). V was trimmed by 4 bases and J by 3 bases, leaving 15 bases between them. Germline values: CDR1 SGHTA, CDR2 FQGNSA. The length of the CDR3 is 15 residues. The CDR3 nucleotides are TGTGCCAGCAGCTCCCTTACCGGGACATACACTGAAGCTTTCTTT. Translating gives CASSSLTGTYTEAFF.

In this sample, this clone turned up once. J is TRBJ2-2 and V is TRBV19; no clear D gene. Per the germline V gene, CDR1 is LNHDA and CDR2 is SQIVND (reference sequence). This CDR3 is built from 14 residues. V dropped 1 base and J dropped 0 bases, with 3 bases sitting between them. CDR3 coding DNA: TGTGCCAGTAGTATAGGCGCGAACACCGGGGAGCTGTTTTTT. Its translation: CASSIGANTGELFF.

CDR3: CASSSRATATDNYGYTF. The DNA for the CDR3 is TGCGCCAGCAGCTCCCGAGCGACAGCGACGGATAACTATGGCTACACCTTC. V gene TRBV5-1 combines with J gene TRBJ1-2; D perhaps matches TRBD1 (5 bases). The germline V gene encodes CDR1 SGHRS and CDR2 YFSETQ. Trimming shortened V by 3 bases and J by 1 base, and 19 bases separated the two germline ends. The CDR3 runs to 17 residues.

The chain employs TRBV27 and TRBJ2-7; TRBD1 matches at 10 bases. Germline V gene lookup returns CDR1 MNHEY and CDR2 SMNVEV (reference sequence). The V segment lost 7 bases and the J segment 2 bases; nucleotides outside the gene matches: 17. CDR3 length: 18 amino acids. For the CDR3, the DNA is TGTGCCAGCACCGAGGGACAGGGGACGCGGGGACTACCCTACGAGCAGTACTTC. Amino acids: CASTEGQGTRGLPYEQYF.

This clone was seen only once. J is TRBJ2-2 and V is TRBV7-8; possible D gene TRBD1, 6 bases. There are 13 residues in the CDR3. Germline CDR1 reads SGHVS; CDR2 reads FQNEAQ. The V gene lost 7 bases and the J gene lost 4 bases, with 10 bases spanning the gap. The CDR3 is CASKTGITGELFF. The CDR3 region has the DNA TGTGCCAGCAAAACAGGGATCACCGGGGAGCTGTTTTTT.

Note on this clone: In the same sample, other DNA sequences code for this CDR3. The chain links TRBV25-1 to TRBJ2-3; D gene ambiguous. In germline, CDR1 is MGHDK, CDR2 SYGVNS. With 1 base removed from V and 0 bases from J, the gap between germline ends came to 5 bases. The CDR3 has 14 amino acids. This CDR3 is CASSESGSTDTQYF. The CDR3 region has the DNA TGTGCCAGCAGTGAATCGGGCAGCACAGATACGCAGTATTTT.

This chain uses TRBV6-5 with TRBJ2-7, with TRBD1 matching 9 bases. CDR1 is MNHEY, CDR2 SVGAGI, per germline. CDR3 length equals 15 residues. Trimming took 6 bases from V and 0 from J; bases not matched to a gene: 6. The CDR3 region is CASSPQGALSYEQYF. The CDR3, as DNA: TGTGCCAGCAGCCCACAGGGGGCCCTCTCCTACGAGCAGTACTTC.

The CDR3: CASSPSGTGINEQYF. CDR3 DNA: TGTGCCAGTAGTCCATCCGGGACAGGGATCAACGAGCAGTACTTC. The rearrangement links TRBV19 to TRBJ2-7, with 9 bases aligning to TRBD1. J lost 5 bases, V lost 5 bases, and 10 bases had no gene match. The CDR3 length is 15 residues. Germline CDR1 LNHDA, CDR2 SQIVND (reference sequence). Using reference TRBV19 and TRBJ2-7 for the parts outside the CDR3, the full variable domain is DGGITQSPKYLFRKEGQNVTLSCEQNLNHDAMYWYRQDPGQGLRLIYYSQIVNDFQKGDIAEGYSVSREKKESFPLTVTSAQKNPTAFYLCASSPSGTGINEQYFGPGTRLTVT.